Shown below are 9 T cell receptor beta chains from a single sample sequenced in a study of CD8+ T cells in alopecia areata. Investigators isolated RNA and reverse transcribed it into cDNA to act as the sequencing template. This table comes from immunoSEQ multiplex PCR, and its TCRdb copy is limited to in-frame clones, with some not included. The sample yields 140,000 or so clones, less than 75% seen once. The specimen sequenced was CD8+ T cells sorted from blood. The receptors here all came from a human donor in good health.

This clone was seen a handful of times. The chain employs TRBV7-9 and TRBJ2-1; D remains ambiguous. Germline V gene lookup returns CDR1 SEHNR and CDR2 FQNEAQ (reference sequence). There are 11 residues in the CDR3. Trimming shortened V by 7 bases and J by 2 bases, and 3 bases separated the two germline ends. In DNA, the CDR3 is TGTGCCAGCAAGACCTACAATGAGCAGTTCTTC. Protein: CASKTYNEQFF.

This chain uses TRBV4-1 with TRBJ1-1; D may be TRBD1 (6 bases). Trimming stripped 0 bases from V and 7 bases from J, with 12 bases between. CDR3 length: 14 residues. Germline V lookup: CDR1 MGHRA, CDR2 YSYEKL. This CDR3 is CASSQDLRGHEAFF. Written as DNA, the CDR3 is TGCGCCAGCAGCCAAGATCTTCGGGGGCATGAAGCTTTCTTT.

The V gene is TRBV7-9, the J gene TRBJ2-7, with 11 bases lining up with TRBD2. This CDR3 spans 15 amino acids. Per the germline V gene, CDR1 is SEHNR and CDR2 is FQNEAQ (reference sequence). Unmatched junction bases numbered 6, after V lost 3 bases and J lost 5 bases. This CDR3 reads CASSLGTSGRNEQYF. The CDR3 region has the DNA TGTGCCAGCAGCTTGGGGACTAGCGGAAGGAACGAGCAGTACTTC. The whole variable domain, filled in from reference TRBV7-9 and TRBJ2-7, reads DTGVSQNPRHKITKRGQNVTFRCDPISEHNRLYWYRQTLGQGPEFLTYFQNEAQLEKSRLLSDRFSAERPKGSFSTLEIQRTEQGDSAMYLCASSLGTSGRNEQYFGPGTRLTVT.

The chain employs TRBV4-1 and TRBJ2-3; 8 nucleotides line up with TRBD1. The CDR3 totals 14 residues. Germline V gene lookup returns CDR1 MGHRA and CDR2 YSYEKL. V shed 4 bases, J shed 4 bases, and the junction held 4 bases outside the gene matches. CDR3 sequence (DNA): TGCGCCAGCAGCCTCTCAGGGGGCGCAGATACGCAGTATTTT. Translated: CASSLSGGADTQYF.

The chain combines TRBV9 with TRBJ2-5; the D is unclear. From germline, CDR1 is SGDLS and CDR2 YYNGEE. The CDR3 extends over 14 amino acids. V was cut by 0 bases and J by 4 bases, with 10 bases left in between. As DNA, the CDR3 is TGTGCCAGCAGCGTAGGTCGTGGCCCAGAGACCCAGTACTTC. Amino acid sequence: CASSVGRGPETQYF.

The gene calls are TRBV29-1 and TRBJ2-7; D assignment may be TRBD1 or TRBD2 (6 bases each). With 6 bases removed from V and 1 base from J, the gap between germline ends came to 16 bases. Looked up from germline, CDR1 is SQVTM and CDR2 is ANQGSEA. This CDR3 is 14 amino acids long. The CDR3: CSVAPRGPSYEQYF. Here the CDR3 DNA reads TGCAGCGTGGCCCCCCGGGGGCCTTCCTACGAGCAGTACTTC.

CDR3 sequence: CASSSSSSYNEQFF. DNA for the CDR3: TGTGCCAGCAGCTCCTCCAGCTCCTACAATGAGCAGTTCTTC. The chain couples TRBV7-9 to TRBJ2-1; D ambiguous. The CDR3 covers 14 residues. Germline CDR1 is SEHNR and CDR2 is FQNEAQ (reference sequence). The V gene lost 4 bases and the J gene lost 0 bases, with 7 bases spanning the gap. The whole variable domain, remainder taken from reference TRBV7-9 and TRBJ2-1, is DTGVSQNPRHKITKRGQNVTFRCDPISEHNRLYWYRQTLGQGPEFLTYFQNEAQLEKSRLLSDRFSAERPKGSFSTLEIQRTEQGDSAMYLCASSSSSSYNEQFFGPGTRLTVL.

The chain employs TRBV9 and TRBJ1-5; TRBD1 aligns across 7 bases. This CDR3 comprises 14 residues. CDR1 is SGDLS and CDR2 is YYNGEE in the germline V gene. Trimming took 5 bases from V and 9 from J; bases not matched to a gene: 11. The CDR3 loop reads CASSQTGQLGPQHF. In DNA form, the CDR3 reads TGTGCCAGCAGTCAAACGGGACAGCTAGGGCCCCAGCATTTT.

The chain couples TRBV4-1 to TRBJ2-7, with D maybe TRBD1 (5 bases). There are 16 residues in the CDR3. Looked up from germline, CDR1 is MGHRA and CDR2 is YSYEKL. The V end lost 4 bases, the J end lost 0 bases, and 16 bases lay between the germline ends. The CDR3 bases are TGCGCCAGCAGCCCCCTGGGGCTCCCCAGCTCCTACGAGCAGTACTTC. Encoded protein: CASSPLGLPSSYEQYF.